These T cell receptor beta chains were read from a single sample in a study of metastatic and nonmetastatic thyroid tumors. TCRdb re-analyzed the PCR reads through MiXCR. The sample holds 25,000 to 35,000 clones, roughly 10% seen once. Source material: blood. The origin of the receptors is a female donor with papillary thyroid cancer or a benign thyroid nodule (not recorded which). Some clones in this sample may be carry-over from other donors' samples. The CDR3 runs from the conserved cysteine through the conserved F or W. The D gene is left open where the match is weak. Size values are once, few and many counts, or a class for expanded clones, and some rows have none.

d_gene	v_gene	j_gene	abundance	CDR3aa	CDR3nt
NA	TRBV5-4	TRBJ2-1	NA	CASMNGASYNEQFF	TGTGCCAGCATGAACGGGGCTAGTTACAATGAGCAGTTCTTC
NA	TRBV11-2	TRBJ1-2	many	CASSLGQYLGYTF	TGTGCCAGCAGCCTCGGACAGTATTTAGGATACACCTTC
NA	TRBV12-3/TRBV12-4	TRBJ1-1	many	CASSPWTVNTEAFF	TGTGCCAGCAGTCCGTGGACAGTTAACACTGAAGCTTTCTTT
TRBD1	TRBV7-9	TRBJ1-2	few	CASSRDSYGYTF	TGTGCCAGCAGTCGGGACAGCTATGGCTACACCTTC
NA	TRBV30	TRBJ2-1	NA	CAWRDPVAYDNEQFF	TGTGCCTGGAGGGACCCCGTGGCCTATGACAATGAGCAGTTCTTC
TRBD1	TRBV20-1	TRBJ1-1	many	CSARGQLNTEAFF	TGCAGTGCCCGGGGACAGCTGAACACTGAAGCTTTCTTT
NA	TRBV19	TRBJ1-4	many	CASSSLDPAANEKLFF	TGTGCCAGTAGTTCCCTTGACCCGGCAGCTAATGAAAAACTGTTTTTT
NA	TRBV6-1	TRBJ1-5	NA	CASSCDGGRNQPQHF	TGTGCCAGCAGCTGCGACGGGGGGCGCAATCAGCCCCAGCATTTT
NA	TRBV10-1	TRBJ2-4	many	CASSEGGDIQYF	TGCGCCAGCAGTGAAGGAGGGGACATTCAGTACTTC
NA	TRBV11-3	TRBJ2-5	many	CASRKDQGGQETQYF	TGTGCCAGCCGTAAAGACCAAGGCGGCCAAGAGACCCAGTACTTC
NA	TRBV7-9	TRBJ2-1	many	CASSYQGNEQFF	TGCGCCAGCAGCTACCAGGGGAATGAGCAGTTCTTC
TRBD2	TRBV3-1	TRBJ2-1	many	CASSQDKLAVLNEQFF	TGTGCCAGCAGCCAAGACAAACTAGCGGTACTCAATGAGCAGTTCTTC
NA	TRBV2	TRBJ2-1	many	CASTKSYNEQFF	TGTGCCAGCACTAAATCCTACAATGAGCAGTTCTTC
NA	TRBV30	TRBJ2-5	many	CAWAYGTSGETQYF	TGTGCCTGGGCCTACGGGACATCTGGAGAGACCCAGTACTTC
NA	TRBV10-2	TRBJ2-3	few	CASSDPTDTQYF	TGCGCCAGCAGTGACCCCACAGATACGCAGTATTTT
TRBD2	TRBV6-6	TRBJ2-1	many	CASSYDASGYFEQFF	TGTGCCAGCAGTTACGATGCTAGCGGGTACTTTGAGCAGTTCTTC
NA	TRBV11-3	TRBJ2-2	few	CASSFYVTGELFF	TGTGCCAGCAGCTTTTATGTAACCGGGGAGTTGTTTTTT
NA	TRBV10-1	TRBJ2-3	many	CASSPVIRGDTQYF	TGCGCCAGCAGCCCCGTAATTCGGGGGGATACGCAGTATTTT
NA	TRBV12-3/TRBV12-4	TRBJ2-7	NA	CASSDVGGIEEQYF	TGTGCCAGCAGTGACGTTGGGGGGATCGAGGAGCAGTACTTC
NA	TRBV19	TRBJ2-7	many	CASSPWTDSHEQYF	TGTGCCAGTAGTCCGTGGACAGACAGCCACGAGCAGTACTTC
NA	TRBV6-2/TRBV6-3	TRBJ2-7	NA	CSSSYRAVQYF	TGTTCCAGCAGTTACCGAGCTGTGCAGTACTTC
TRBD2	TRBV6-2/TRBV6-3	TRBJ2-5	few	CASSTTSSGRGQETQYF	TGTGCCAGCAGCACAACTTCTAGCGGGAGGGGGCAAGAGACCCAGTACTTC
NA	TRBV6-1	TRBJ2-3	few	CASSKLDRLSTDTQYF	TGTGCCAGCAGTAAATTGGACAGATTAAGCACAGATACGCAGTATTTT
NA	TRBV11-2	TRBJ1-1	many	CASSPGGAVRNTEAFF	TGTGCCAGCAGCCCCGGGGGGGCTGTGAGGAACACTGAAGCTTTCTTT
NA	TRBV2	TRBJ2-7	few	CASSECPGGPYEQYF	TGTGCCAGCAGTGAATGTCCTGGAGGGCCCTACGAGCAGTACTTC
TRBD1	TRBV28	TRBJ1-2	many	CASRTGGINYGYTF	TGTGCCAGCAGGACAGGGGGGATCAACTATGGCTACACCTTC
NA	TRBV6-1	TRBJ1-1	many	CAIGTEAFF	TGTGCCATCGGGACAGAAGCTTTCTTT
NA	TRBV30	TRBJ1-4	many	CAWSRTTNEKLFF	TGTGCCTGGAGTAGGACAACTAATGAAAAACTGTTTTTT
TRBD1	TRBV2	TRBJ2-2	NA	CASIPTGGTNTGELFF	TGTGCCAGCATCCCAACAGGGGGTACAAACACCGGGGAGCTGTTTTTT
TRBD1	TRBV2	TRBJ2-7	many	CASSRTGGKYEQYF	TGTGCCAGCAGCCGGACAGGGGGCAAGTACGAGCAGTACTTC
NA	TRBV18	TRBJ2-7	many	CASSPGRDREQYF	TGTGCCAGCTCACCTGGCAGGGACCGCGAGCAGTACTTC
NA	TRBV9	TRBJ2-1	many	CASSGAVTNEQFF	TGTGCCAGCAGCGGAGCAGTAACCAATGAGCAGTTCTTC
TRBD1	TRBV18	TRBJ1-2	NA	CASSPGTGGRGYTF	TGTGCCAGCTCACCGGGGACAGGGGGACGTGGCTACACCTTC
NA	TRBV5-1	TRBJ1-1	NA	CTSSFLQGPMNTEAFF	TGCACCAGCAGCTTCCTCCAGGGGCCTATGAACACTGAAGCTTTCTTT
TRBD1	TRBV6-1	TRBJ1-5	medium-sized	CASSLSQGASQPQHF	TGTGCCAGCAGTTTGTCCCAGGGGGCGAGTCAGCCCCAGCATTTT
NA	TRBV10-3	TRBJ2-7	few	CASSYGLVGNYEQYF	TGTGCCAGCAGTTACGGGTTGGTAGGGAACTACGAGCAGTACTTC
TRBD1	TRBV15	TRBJ1-2	once	CATSRGDSSYFRGGDYGYTF	TGTGCCACCAGCAGAGGGGACAGCAGTTACTTTCGGGGAGGAGACTATGGCTACACCTTC
NA	TRBV11-1	TRBJ1-3	many	CASSLLSRGSGNTIYF	TGTGCCAGCAGCTTACTTTCCAGGGGTTCTGGAAACACCATATATTTT
TRBD2	TRBV2	TRBJ2-5	many	CASSEVTSGETQYF	TGTGCCAGCAGTGAGGTTACTAGCGGAGAGACCCAGTACTTC
TRBD2	TRBV5-4	TRBJ2-7	many	CASSLARAGVREQYF	TGTGCCAGCAGCTTGGCCAGAGCGGGAGTGCGGGAGCAGTACTTC
NA	TRBV3-1	TRBJ1-4	many	CASSQERRETNEKLFF	TGTGCCAGCAGCCAAGAACGAAGGGAGACTAATGAAAAACTGTTTTTT
TRBD2	TRBV20-1	TRBJ2-1	NA	CSAMTSGGVNEQFF	TGCAGTGCTATGACTAGCGGGGGAGTCAATGAGCAGTTCTTC
NA	TRBV20-1	TRBJ2-7	many	CSAGRRAHEQYF	TGCAGTGCTGGTCGGAGGGCCCACGAGCAGTACTTC
NA	TRBV7-2	TRBJ2-3	many	CASSFPRRDTQYF	TGTGCCAGCAGCTTTCCCCGACGCGATACGCAGTATTTT
NA	TRBV20-1	TRBJ2-3	many	CSASGPPDTQYF	TGCAGTGCTAGTGGACCCCCAGATACGCAGTATTTT
TRBD1	TRBV6-1	TRBJ2-1	few	CASSDWDRANNEQFF	TGTGCCAGCAGTGATTGGGACAGGGCGAACAATGAGCAGTTCTTC
NA	TRBV11-3	TRBJ2-1	many	CASSLLGRAANEQFF	TGTGCCAGCAGCTTATTGGGGCGGGCGGCAAATGAGCAGTTCTTC
NA	TRBV10-3	TRBJ2-2	NA	CAISVLGHTGELFF	TGTGCCATCAGTGTTCTGGGGCACACCGGGGAGCTGTTTTTT
NA	TRBV5-1	TRBJ2-7	many	CASSSEGGEQYF	TGCGCCAGCAGCAGCGAAGGGGGCGAGCAGTACTTC
NA	TRBV6-2/TRBV6-3	TRBJ2-1	few	CASSYSIFQFF	TGTGCCAGCAGTTACTCGATATTTCAGTTCTTC